This section outlines one TCR beta chain sequence together with its context. Its antigen is not identified. The data belong to a study of shared clonotypes between healthy human individuals. Whole-study results and caveats: The study found lower generation probabilities in non-shared clonotypes than in those shared by all four donors. Larger richness was generally estimated for naive than memory subsets.

Deep was the level at which the assay was run. Data came from immunoSEQ multiplex PCR; TCRdb stores just in-frame clones and leaves some out. The sample includes 2.5 million or so clones, more than 80% of them seen just once. HIV-negative, healthy adults without recent acute infections or vaccinations were the donors. Trimming pared 6 bases from V and 4 bases from J, leaving 16 bases between. The CDR3 runs 14 residues. Germline V gene lookup returns CDR1 SGHNT and CDR2 YYREEE (reference sequence). This receptor was identified in a man aged 18-30 years in good health. The J gene is TRBJ1-1, the V gene TRBV5-4, with no clear D. The sample was naive CD4+ T cells sorted from blood. As to subset: CD45RA+ positively selected. CDR3 DNA sequence: TGTGCCAGCACCCCGGTGGCAGGTGTCACTGAAGCTTTCTTT. Translating gives CASTPVAGVTEAFF.